The 31 T cell receptor beta chains below all came from one sample that was sequenced in a study of CD8 T cells in ankylosing spondylitis. No antigen has been identified for these receptors. TCRdb analysed the 5' RACE reads with MiXCR anew, one entry per CDR3 protein. Found here are around 430,000 distinct CDR3 sequences, approximately 17% of them singletons; the top ten hold just over 1%. Study findings and constraints: Characteristic of ankylosing spondylitis blood, it appeared, was a TCR beta motif comprising about eight highly homologous variants.

Sequenced input: blood, either unsorted or a sorted T cell fraction (not recorded which). The receptors originated from a male donor with ankylosing spondylitis.

This clonotype was counted between two and nine times. The genes are TRBV6-6 and TRBJ1-2; tentatively, D is TRBD1 (5 bases). CDR1 MNHNY and CDR2 SVGAGI come from the germline V gene (reference sequence). The CDR3 covers 13 residues. Trimming cost V 5 bases and J 8 bases, with 15 bases left between them. The CDR3: CASSPRGDSGYTF. The CDR3 DNA reads TGTGCCAGCAGTCCCCGAGGGGATTCAGGCTACACCTTC.

CDR3: CSAPPTGGDRGGYTF. The CDR3 coding sequence is TGCAGTGCACCCCCCACAGGGGGCGATCGAGGCGGCTACACCTTC. J is TRBJ1-2 and V is TRBV20-1; 9 bases are a match to TRBD1. With 6 bases clipped from V and 8 bases from J, the junction kept 16 bases outside the gene matches. This CDR3 contains 15 residues. Germline V gives CDR1 DFQATT, CDR2 SNEGSKA (reference sequence).

CDR3 sequence: CSLTGPSSYEQYF. CDR3 nucleotide sequence: TGCAGTTTGACAGGTCCTAGCTCCTACGAGCAGTACTTC. The rearrangement joins TRBV20-1 to TRBJ2-7; D possibly corresponds to TRBD1 (6 bases). With 8 bases removed from V and 0 bases from J, the gap between germline ends came to 14 bases. The CDR3 totals 13 residues. Germline V CDR1 and CDR2: DFQATT, SNEGSKA (reference sequence).

This clonotype was detected ten times or more. The chain joins TRBV29-1 to TRBJ2-1; D may be TRBD2 (5 bases). The CDR3 covers 14 residues. The V end lost 3 bases, the J end lost 3 bases, and 12 bases lay between the germline ends. Germline V gene data show CDR1 as SQVTM and CDR2 as ANQGSEA. CDR3 amino acids: CSVEYSSFYNEQFF. CDR3 sequence (DNA): TGCAGCGTTGAGTACTCTAGCTTCTACAATGAGCAGTTCTTC.

The gene calls are TRBV5-1 and TRBJ2-7; no definite D call. This CDR3 has 15 amino acids. The germline gives CDR1 SGHRS, CDR2 YFSETQ. With 0 bases removed from V and 4 bases from J, the gap between germline ends came to 14 bases. The CDR3: CASSLGGGRLYEQYF. For the CDR3, the DNA is TGCGCCAGCAGCTTGGGAGGCGGTAGGTTGTACGAGCAGTACTTC.

The genes are TRBV7-3 and TRBJ2-5, with TRBD1 matching over 10 bases. J gave up 5 bases and V 4 bases, and 4 bases lay outside the gene matches. Germline V CDR1 and CDR2: SGHTA, FQGTGA. The CDR3 sequence is 14 residues long. CDR3 nucleotides: TGTGCCAGCAGCTCGACAGGGGGCGATGAGACCCAGTACTTC. Translating gives CASSSTGGDETQYF.

V gene TRBV6-1 combines with J gene TRBJ2-7, with TRBD2 matching over 11 bases. CDR3 length: 13 amino acids. V shed 7 bases and J 5 bases; nucleotides not matched to a gene: 4. The germline gives CDR1 MNHNS, CDR2 SASEGT. The CDR3 is CASMSSGRNEQYF. The CDR3 nucleotides are TGTGCCAGCATGTCTAGCGGGAGGAACGAGCAGTACTTC.

The chain joins TRBV7-8 to TRBJ2-1, with 9 bases aligning to TRBD1. Germline assignment: CDR1 SGHVS and CDR2 FQNEAQ. The CDR3 is 13 amino acids. The V segment lost 4 bases and the J segment 10 bases; nucleotides outside the gene matches: 5. In DNA, the CDR3 is TGTGCCAGCAGCTGGGACAGGGCGAGGGAGCAGTTCTTC. This gives the protein CASSWDRAREQFF.

The sample holds a few counts of this clonotype. The chain has TRBV7-6 and TRBJ2-5; the match to TRBD1 covers 8 bases. V lost 4 bases to trimming and J lost 4 bases; unmatched junction nucleotides: 14. In germline, CDR1 is SGHVS, CDR2 FNYEAQ. This CDR3 region has 17 residues. Here the CDR3 DNA reads TGTGCCAGCAGCTCCACCCCCGGACAGGGAGGAGGAGAGACCCAGTACTTC. Encoded protein: CASSSTPGQGGGETQYF.

This clonotype turned up a few times. V gene TRBV28 combines with J gene TRBJ2-5; TRBD2 matches at 9 bases. This CDR3 region has 14 residues. Germline CDR1 is MDHEN and CDR2 is SYDVKM. J lost 5 bases, V lost 7 bases, and 8 bases had no gene match. Written as DNA, the CDR3 is TGTGCCAGCAATGGTGCGGGAGGGTATGAGACCCAGTACTTC. Translation gives CASNGAGGYETQYF.

J is TRBJ1-5 and V is TRBV27, with TRBD1 as a possible D gene (6 bases). The CDR3 spans 14 residues. Trimming left V 0 bases short and J 9 bases short, with 12 bases between. Germline CDR1 is MNHEY and CDR2 is SMNVEV (reference sequence). CDR3 region: CASSLSGQRGPQHF. Written as DNA, the CDR3 is TGTGCCAGCAGTTTATCTGGACAGCGGGGGCCCCAGCATTTT.

There are many counts of this clonotype. CDR3 DNA: TGTGCCAGCAGCCCCACAGTGGTCACCGGGGAGCTGTTTTTT. Its protein is CASSPTVVTGELFF. The chain recombines TRBV7-9 with TRBJ2-2; D is unresolved. Per germline, CDR1 SEHNR and CDR2 FQNEAQ (reference sequence). The germline V and J ends were trimmed by 5 bases and 4 bases, with 11 bases remaining between them. The CDR3 consists of 14 residues.

In its sample, this clonotype was seen a few times. J is TRBJ2-1 and V is TRBV20-1; no definite D call. V lost 3 bases, J lost 6 bases, and 6 bases lay in between. Germline V gene lookup returns CDR1 DFQATT and CDR2 SNEGSKA (reference sequence). This CDR3 spans 11 amino acids. CDR3 DNA: TGCAGTGCTAGTTTCCGCAATGAGCAGTTCTTC. It codes for CSASFRNEQFF.

This chain links TRBV15 with TRBJ1-2, with D maybe TRBD1 (5 bases). This CDR3 is 16 amino acids long. Germline V gene sequence: CDR1 LNHNV, CDR2 YYDKDF (reference sequence). V was clipped by 0 bases and J by 2 bases, with 13 bases between them. The CDR3 protein is CATSREPGPRNYGYTF. The CDR3 nucleotides read TGTGCCACCAGCAGAGAACCGGGACCGAGAAACTATGGCTACACCTTC.

This chain connects TRBV19 to TRBJ2-7; D gene ambiguous. The CDR3 is 13 amino acids. V dropped 4 bases and J dropped 5 bases, with 12 bases sitting between them. Germline loops: CDR1 LNHDA, CDR2 SQIVND (reference sequence). The DNA of the CDR3 is TGTGCCAGTAGTAAAGAGGTAGGGCACGAGCAGTACTTC. Protein sequence: CASSKEVGHEQYF.

This clonotype was counted between two and nine times. The CDR3 sequence: CASSQHETGSYGYTF. As DNA, the CDR3 is TGTGCCAGCAGCCAGCACGAGACAGGGAGCTATGGCTACACCTTC. This chain connects TRBV4-2 to TRBJ1-2; 7 bases are a match to TRBD1. This CDR3 comprises 15 residues. V dropped 3 bases and J dropped 4; count of bases not matched to a gene: 8. Germline V gene lookup returns CDR1 LGHNA and CDR2 YNFKEQ.

This clonotype was seen a few times. The chain has TRBV29-1 and TRBJ1-3; 9 bases are shared with TRBD1. The length of the CDR3 is 14 residues. The ends lost 0 bases at V and 4 bases at J; junction bases unmatched: 1. CDR1 SQVTM and CDR2 ANQGSEA come from the germline V gene. DNA of the CDR3: TGCAGCGTTGAAGAGGGGACAGGGGGAAACACCATATATTTT. Translation: CSVEEGTGGNTIYF.

This clonotype has a handful of counts. This chain links TRBV27 with TRBJ1-2, with 8 nucleotides matching TRBD1. V shed 8 bases, J shed 3 bases, and the junction held 11 bases outside the gene matches. Per the germline V gene, CDR1 is MNHEY and CDR2 is SMNVEV (reference sequence). The CDR3 loop spans 15 amino acids. CDR3 sequence reads: CASGSKQGQDYGYTF. The CDR3 DNA is TGTGCCAGCGGTAGTAAACAGGGACAGGACTATGGCTACACCTTC.

The V gene is TRBV20-1, the J gene TRBJ2-5, with TRBD2 matching 11 bases. The V and J ends lost 1 base and 5 bases, in that order; junction bases with no gene match: 6. The CDR3 length is 15 residues. In germline, CDR1 is DFQATT, CDR2 SNEGSKA (reference sequence). In DNA, the CDR3 is TGCAGTGCTAGAGCGACTAGCGGGAAGGCGGAGACCCAGTACTTC. Residues: CSARATSGKAETQYF.

This chain uses TRBV5-5 with TRBJ2-2; 15 nucleotides line up with TRBD2. Germline CDR1 and CDR2: SGHKS and YYEKEE (reference sequence). This CDR3 has 17 residues. The junction had 4 bases not matched to a gene; V was cut back by 3 bases and J by 4 bases. CDR3 sequence reads: CASSWTSGRASTGELFF. Written as DNA, the CDR3 is TGTGCCAGCAGCTGGACTAGCGGGAGGGCGAGCACCGGGGAGCTGTTTTTT. The full variable domain, its missing parts supplied by reference TRBV5-5 and TRBJ2-2, is DAGVTQSPTHLIKTRGQQVTLRCSPISGHKSVSWYQQVLGQGPQFIFQYYEKEERGRGNFPDRFSARQFPNYSSELNVNALLLGDSALYLCASSWTSGRASTGELFFGEGSRLTVL.

This clonotype was counted between two and nine times. This sequence joins TRBV12-3 or TRBV12-4 and TRBJ1-2; the D is unclear. V lost 5 bases and J lost 4, with 14 bases in between. CDR3 length equals 14 residues. In DNA form, the CDR3 reads TGTGCCAGCAGTACGAGTGGCCCGGGCTATGGCTACACCTTC. Amino acid sequence: CASSTSGPGYGYTF.

This clonotype showed up just a few times. V is TRBV6-1 and J is TRBJ1-6; 9 nucleotides match TRBD1. CDR1 and CDR2 from the germline V gene are MNHNS and SASEGT. This CDR3 region has 15 residues. V lost 6 bases, J lost 7 bases, and 7 bases stayed unmatched. The CDR3 coding sequence is TGTGCCAGCAGCCACTGGGACAGGGAGAATTCACCCCTCCACTTT. Residues: CASSHWDRENSPLHF.

V usage is TRBV3-1 and J usage is TRBJ1-6; TRBD1 aligns across 7 bases. The germline CDR1 and CDR2 sequences are LGHDT and YNNKEL (reference sequence). J gave up 7 bases and V 3 bases, and 3 bases lay outside the gene matches. CDR3 length equals 14 residues. The CDR3 nucleotides are TGTGCCAGCAGCCACGGGACAGAGAATTCACCCCTCCACTTT. This codes for CASSHGTENSPLHF.

In this sample, this clonotype turned up a few times. The CDR3 DNA reads TGCGCCAGCAGCTCCCGAGGGACAGGGGATGGCTACACCTTC. As protein: CASSSRGTGDGYTF. The chain couples TRBV5-1 to TRBJ1-2, with TRBD1 matching 10 bases. J lost 6 bases, V lost 3 bases, and 5 bases had no gene match. CDR3 size: 14 residues. Germline V lookup: CDR1 SGHRS, CDR2 YFSETQ.

This clonotype has a handful of counts. This sequence joins TRBV28 and TRBJ2-1; TRBD2 matches at 9 bases. Germline CDR1 reads MDHEN; CDR2 reads SYDVKM. This CDR3 has 16 residues. V shed 3 bases, J shed 8 bases, and the junction held 11 bases outside the gene matches. This CDR3 is CASSLATSGSPHEQFF. The CDR3, as DNA: TGTGCCAGCAGTTTGGCCACTAGCGGGTCGCCCCATGAGCAGTTCTTC.

This clonotype was counted a few times. The chain couples TRBV6-5 to TRBJ1-1, with D perhaps TRBD1 (5 bases). V lost 0 bases, J lost 4 bases, and 12 bases lay in between. The CDR3 extends over 15 amino acids. Germline loops: CDR1 MNHEY, CDR2 SVGAGI. CDR3 sequence: CASSYSNSRGTEAFF. CDR3 nucleotides: TGTGCCAGCAGTTACTCCAACAGTAGGGGCACTGAAGCTTTCTTT.

This chain connects TRBV6-2 or TRBV6-3 to TRBJ2-2, with D perhaps TRBD1 (6 bases). The germline CDR1 and CDR2 sequences are MNHEY and SVGEGT. V lost 5 bases and J 5 bases, leaving 9 bases between the germline ends. The CDR3 runs 13 residues. The DNA for the CDR3 is TGTGCCAGCAGTGGACAGTCAACCGGGGAGCTGTTTTTT. As protein: CASSGQSTGELFF.

The chain links TRBV7-9 to TRBJ2-5; a possible D gene is TRBD1 (5 bases). The CDR3 totals 15 residues. Germline values: CDR1 SEHNR, CDR2 FQNEAQ (reference sequence). With 5 bases removed from V and 5 bases from J, the gap between germline ends came to 18 bases. The CDR3: CASSRNMDTRETQYF. CDR3 DNA: TGTGCCAGCAGCCGGAACATGGACACCCGGGAGACCCAGTACTTC.

V and J are TRBV20-1 and TRBJ2-1, with TRBD2 identical over 8 bases. The CDR3 is made up of 15 amino acids. Trimming took 6 bases from V and 4 from J; bases not matched to a gene: 11. Germline-derived CDR1 and CDR2 are DFQATT and SNEGSKA (reference sequence). This CDR3 is CSAPRHGRAYNEQFF. The CDR3, as DNA: TGCAGTGCCCCACGGCACGGGAGGGCTTACAATGAGCAGTTCTTC.

This clonotype was seen at least ten times. The V gene is TRBV12-3 or TRBV12-4, the J gene TRBJ1-5, with D perhaps matching TRBD1 (6 bases). V lost 6 bases, J lost 7 bases, and 13 bases lay in between. The CDR3 has 13 residues. The CDR3 region is CASRNRVGQPQHF. The DNA of the CDR3 is TGTGCCAGCAGGAACAGGGTAGGGCAGCCCCAGCATTTT.

This clonotype came up a few times. Here the CDR3 DNA reads TGTGCCAGCAGCTCCGGGCAGGGCGGGATAGGGAGCAATCAGCCCCAGCATTTT. It is translated as CASSSGQGGIGSNQPQHF. The chain carries TRBV11-1 and TRBJ1-5; tentative D call: TRBD1 (5 bases). There are 18 residues in the CDR3. CDR1 and CDR2 (germline): SGHAT, FQDESV (reference sequence). V lost 4 bases and J lost 1, with 20 bases in between.